These 16 T cell receptor beta chains were sequenced from one sample in a study of T cell responses to AZD1222 COVID-19 vaccine. Produced via immunoSEQ multiplex PCR; TCRdb's table is partial and in-frame only. The data contain some 180,000 clones, roughly 91% of them singletons. The source material was peripheral blood, sampled 28 days after the second dose of the MenACWY control vaccine. The source is an adult who received the MenACWY meningococcal vaccine as a control.

The J gene is TRBJ1-4, the V gene TRBV18; D call uncertain. V lost 2 bases, J lost 4 bases, and 11 bases lay in between. This CDR3 spans 15 amino acids. Per germline, CDR1 KGHSH and CDR2 LQKENI. CDR3 DNA: TGTGCCAGCTCACCATCTAATATGGATAATGAAAAACTGTTTTTT. It specifies CASSPSNMDNEKLFF.

This clone appeared once. The rearrangement uses TRBV18 and TRBJ1-1, with a tentative D call TRBD1 (5 bases). CDR3 length equals 14 residues. The germline gives CDR1 KGHSH, CDR2 LQKENI. The V gene lost 1 base and the J gene lost 1 base, with 7 bases spanning the gap. The CDR3 protein is CASSPQGRNTEAFF. The CDR3 bases are TGTGCCAGCTCACCACAGGGGAGGAACACTGAAGCTTTCTTT. Drawing the rest from reference TRBV18 and TRBJ1-1, the complete variable domain is NAGVMQNPRHLVRRRGQEARLRCSPMKGHSHVYWYRQLPEEGLKFMVYLQKENIIDESGMPKERFSAEFPKEGPSILRIQQVVRGDSAAYFCASSPQGRNTEAFFGQGTRLTVV.

The chain employs TRBV25-1 and TRBJ2-7, with D unresolved. Deletions cut 6 bases from V and 4 bases from J, with 7 bases between. This CDR3 contains 11 residues. Looked up from germline, CDR1 is MGHDK and CDR2 is SYGVNS. The CDR3 sequence: CASSRAYEQYF. CDR3 DNA sequence: TGTGCCAGCAGCAGAGCTTACGAGCAGTACTTC.

The V and J genes are TRBV11-2 and TRBJ2-5; 10 nucleotides align to TRBD1. J lost 7 bases, V lost 1 base, and 15 bases had no gene match. The CDR3 covers 18 residues. Germline V lookup: CDR1 SGHAT, CDR2 FQNNGV. The CDR3 nucleotides read TGTGCCAGCAGCTTAGGCCTCGGTGGGGGACAGGGGACTTGGACCCAGTACTTC. It yields the protein CASSLGLGGGQGTWTQYF.

The chain employs TRBV19 and TRBJ2-7; 7 nucleotides align to TRBD1. The CDR3 length is 15 residues. The ends lost 4 bases at V and 4 bases at J; junction bases unmatched: 10. Germline CDR1 is LNHDA and CDR2 is SQIVND (reference sequence). In DNA form, the CDR3 reads TGTGCCAGTAGTAACGGTGACAGGGTAAAGTACGAGCAGTACTTC. Its translation is CASSNGDRVKYEQYF.

V and J are TRBV7-2 and TRBJ2-4; TRBD2 might be the D (5 bases). CDR3 length: 17 amino acids. With 4 bases removed from V and 1 base from J, the gap between germline ends came to 17 bases. Germline V gene lookup returns CDR1 SGHTA and CDR2 FQGNSA. The CDR3 region has the DNA TGTGCCAGCAGCTCAAGCGGCCCCCTGGGCGCCAAAAACATTCAGTACTTC. Amino acid sequence: CASSSSGPLGAKNIQYF.

The V gene is TRBV3-1 (or the pseudogene TRBV3-2), the J gene TRBJ1-2; D unclear. V was trimmed by 2 bases and J by 5 bases, leaving 15 bases between them. Germline V lookup: CDR1 LGHDT, CDR2 YNNKEL (reference sequence). This CDR3 spans 15 amino acids. CDR3 loop: CASSQNVAAHYGYTF. Here the CDR3 DNA reads TGTGCCAGCAGCCAAAATGTGGCAGCTCATTATGGCTACACCTTC.

This chain joins TRBV2 and TRBJ1-2; D may be TRBD1 (6 bases). Germline loops: CDR1 SNHLY, CDR2 FYNNEI. The CDR3 extends over 14 amino acids. Trimming pared 0 bases from V and 4 bases from J, leaving 9 bases between. CDR3 residues: CASSEATGGYGYTF. The DNA for the CDR3 is TGTGCCAGCAGTGAAGCGACAGGCGGCTATGGCTACACCTTC.

The gene calls are TRBV14 and TRBJ1-2; no clear D. The V gene's germline CDR1 is SGHDN and CDR2 FVKESK. The CDR3 covers 13 residues. Trimming shortened V by 5 bases and J by 2 bases, and 9 bases separated the two germline ends. The CDR3 is CASSAHINYGYTF. The CDR3 DNA sequence: TGTGCCAGCAGCGCACACATAAACTATGGCTACACCTTC.

The CDR3 sequence: CASSLSAGTGDGYTF. The DNA of the CDR3 is TGTGCCAGCAGCTTATCCGCCGGGACAGGGGACGGCTACACCTTC. V usage is TRBV7-9 and J usage is TRBJ1-2, with TRBD1 matching 10 bases. This CDR3 spans 15 amino acids. The trim removed 2 bases at V and 8 bases at J, leaving 8 bases unmatched. The V gene's germline CDR1 is SEHNR and CDR2 FQNEAQ (reference sequence).

The chain joins TRBV29-1 to TRBJ1-2; D possibly corresponds to TRBD1 (5 bases). The CDR3 consists of 12 residues. Trimming took 2 bases from V and 8 from J, leaving 12 bases between them. The V gene's germline CDR1 is SQVTM and CDR2 ANQGSEA. In DNA, the CDR3 is TGCAGCGTTGAAAATCACAGGAACGGCTACACCTTC. It is translated as CSVENHRNGYTF.

The chain has TRBV25-1 and TRBJ1-1; no clear D. Germline CDR1 reads MGHDK; CDR2 reads SYGVNS. Trimming removed 7 bases at V and 6 bases at J, with 12 bases between. The CDR3 length is 12 residues. This chain's CDR3 is CASMSQGAEAFF. The CDR3 DNA reads TGTGCCAGCATGTCCCAAGGCGCTGAAGCTTTCTTT. The whole variable domain, remainder taken from reference TRBV25-1 and TRBJ1-1, is EADIYQTPRYLVIGTGKKITLECSQTMGHDKMYWYQQDPGMELHLIHYSYGVNSTEKGDLSSESTVSRIRTEHFPLTLESARPSHTSQYLCASMSQGAEAFFGQGTRLTVV.

This clone was counted once. The DNA of the CDR3 is TGTGCCATGGCCCAAGCGAATGAGCAGTTCTTC. Translation: CAMAQANEQFF. The rearrangement uses TRBV10-3 and TRBJ2-1, with D unclear. Trimming shortened V by 9 bases and J by 7 bases, and 10 bases separated the two germline ends. The germline V gene encodes CDR1 ENHRY and CDR2 SYGVKD. The CDR3 spans 11 residues.

The chain recombines TRBV2 with TRBJ1-5, with D possibly being TRBD1 (6 bases). Germline V gene data show CDR1 as SNHLY and CDR2 as FYNNEI. V lost 6 bases, J lost 6 bases, and 15 bases lay in between. The CDR3 length is 14 residues. CDR3 sequence: CASSVQGYSQPQHF. The CDR3 coding sequence is TGTGCCAGCAGCGTACAGGGTTACAGTCAGCCCCAGCATTTT.

The V gene is TRBV19, the J gene TRBJ1-5; D is ambiguous. Trimming left V 5 bases short and J 4 bases short, with 12 bases between. This CDR3 has 14 residues. Germline CDR1 reads LNHDA; CDR2 reads SQIVND (reference sequence). The CDR3 nucleotides read TGTGCCAGTAGTCGGGAGTTAGGGAATCAGCCCCAGCATTTT. Translated: CASSRELGNQPQHF.

The V gene is TRBV7-9, the J gene TRBJ2-5; D may be TRBD2 (5 bases). Trimming took 0 bases from V and 5 from J, leaving 7 bases between them. CDR3 length: 13 residues. Germline CDR1 and CDR2: SEHNR and FQNEAQ (reference sequence). This chain's CDR3 is CASSLAREETQYF. In DNA, the CDR3 is TGTGCCAGCAGCTTAGCTAGGGAGGAGACCCAGTACTTC.